This T cell receptor beta chain appears in the sequencing data of a study of PD-1 blockade in classical Hodgkin lymphoma. Study-wide points: TCR diversity at baseline was reported to be reduced in newly diagnosed patients relative to healthy donors.

Method: immunoSEQ multiplex PCR; TCRdb's copy keeps in-frame clones and lacks some. The sample holds 4,000 to 4,500 clones, more than 75% seen once. Germline CDR1 reads LNHDA; CDR2 reads SQIVND (reference sequence). This CDR3 has 13 residues. Trimming took off 6 bases at V and 2 bases at J, with 11 bases between the two ends. Concerning this clone itself: Its antigen is undetermined.

The time point: newly diagnosed, previously untreated cHL patient sample. After PBMCs were thawed, their CD8+ T cells were isolated by magnetic negative selection. PBMCs representing newly diagnosed, untreated classical Hodgkin lymphoma functioned as the comparison. V gene TRBV19 combines with J gene TRBJ2-7; weak D call: TRBD1 (6 bases). Input material: CD8+ T cells from blood. This receptor was identified in a human donor with classical Hodgkin lymphoma. CDR3 DNA sequence: TGTGCCAGTAGCCAGACAGGTACCTACGAGCAGTACTTC. Translation gives CASSQTGTYEQYF.